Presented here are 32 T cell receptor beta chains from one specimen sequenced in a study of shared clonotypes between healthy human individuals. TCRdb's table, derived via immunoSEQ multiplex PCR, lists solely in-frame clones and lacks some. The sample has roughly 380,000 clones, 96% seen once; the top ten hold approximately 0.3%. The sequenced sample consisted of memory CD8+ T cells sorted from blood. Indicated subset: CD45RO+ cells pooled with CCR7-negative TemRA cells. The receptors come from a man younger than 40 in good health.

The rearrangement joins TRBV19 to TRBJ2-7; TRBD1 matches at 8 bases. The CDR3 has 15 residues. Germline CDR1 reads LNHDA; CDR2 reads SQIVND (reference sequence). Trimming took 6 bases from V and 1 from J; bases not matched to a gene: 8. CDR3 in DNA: TGTGCCAGTAGGGATACAGGGGGACGATCCTACGAGCAGTACTTC. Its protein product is CASRDTGGRSYEQYF.

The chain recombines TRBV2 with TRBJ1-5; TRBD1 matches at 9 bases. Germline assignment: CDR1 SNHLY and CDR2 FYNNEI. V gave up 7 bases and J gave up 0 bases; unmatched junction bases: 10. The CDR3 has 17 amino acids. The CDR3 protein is CASTRTGEVYSNQPQHF. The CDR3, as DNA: TGTGCCAGCACCCGGACAGGGGAAGTCTATAGCAATCAGCCCCAGCATTTT.

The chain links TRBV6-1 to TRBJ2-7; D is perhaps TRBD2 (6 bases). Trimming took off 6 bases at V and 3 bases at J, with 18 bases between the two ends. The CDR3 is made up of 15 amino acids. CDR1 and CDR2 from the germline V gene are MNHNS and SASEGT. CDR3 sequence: CASSEQGGGGYEQYF. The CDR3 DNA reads TGTGCCAGCAGCGAGCAGGGAGGCGGAGGCTACGAGCAGTACTTC.

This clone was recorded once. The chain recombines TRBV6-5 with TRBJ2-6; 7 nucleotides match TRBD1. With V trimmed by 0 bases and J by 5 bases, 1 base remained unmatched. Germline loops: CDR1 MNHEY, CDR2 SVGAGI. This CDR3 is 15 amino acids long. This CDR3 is CASSYSGGRANVLTF. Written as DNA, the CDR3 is TGTGCCAGCAGTTACTCAGGGGGCAGGGCCAACGTCCTGACTTTC.

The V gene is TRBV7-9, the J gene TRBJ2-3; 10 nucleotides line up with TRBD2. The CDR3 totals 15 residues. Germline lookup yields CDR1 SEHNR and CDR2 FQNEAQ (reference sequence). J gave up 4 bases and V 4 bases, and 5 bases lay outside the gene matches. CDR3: CASSSSGSIPDTQYF. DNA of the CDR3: TGTGCCAGCAGCTCTAGCGGGAGCATCCCAGATACGCAGTATTTT.

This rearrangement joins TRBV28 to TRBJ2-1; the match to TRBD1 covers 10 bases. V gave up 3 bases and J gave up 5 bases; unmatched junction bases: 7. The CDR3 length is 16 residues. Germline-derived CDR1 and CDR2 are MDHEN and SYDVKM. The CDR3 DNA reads TGTGCCAGCAGTTTTTTTGACAGGGGGCTCCACAATGAGCAGTTCTTC. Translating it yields CASSFFDRGLHNEQFF. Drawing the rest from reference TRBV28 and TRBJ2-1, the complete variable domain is DVKVTQSSRYLVKRTGEKVFLECVQDMDHENMFWYRQDPGLGLRLIYFSYDVKMKEKGDIPEGYSVSREKKERFSLILESASTNQTSMYLCASSFFDRGLHNEQFFGPGTRLTVL.

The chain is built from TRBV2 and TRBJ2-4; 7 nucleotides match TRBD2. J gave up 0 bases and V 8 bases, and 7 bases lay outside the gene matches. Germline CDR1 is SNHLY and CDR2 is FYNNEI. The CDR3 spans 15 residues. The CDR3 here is CASGREGLAKNIQYF. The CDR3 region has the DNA TGTGCCAGCGGTAGGGAGGGACTAGCCAAAAACATTCAGTACTTC. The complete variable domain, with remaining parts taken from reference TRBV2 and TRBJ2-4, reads EPEVTQTPSHQVTQMGQEVILRCVPISNHLYFYWYRQILGQKVEFLVSFYNNEISEKSEIFDDQFSVERPDGSNFTLKIRSTKLEDSAMYFCASGREGLAKNIQYFGAGTRLSVL.

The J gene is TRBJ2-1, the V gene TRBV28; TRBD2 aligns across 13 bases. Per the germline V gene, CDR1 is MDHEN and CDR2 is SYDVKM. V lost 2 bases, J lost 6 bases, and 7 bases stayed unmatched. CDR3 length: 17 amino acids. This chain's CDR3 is CASSLVTSGRARNEQFF. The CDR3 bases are TGTGCCAGCAGTTTAGTTACTAGCGGGAGGGCCCGCAATGAGCAGTTCTTC.

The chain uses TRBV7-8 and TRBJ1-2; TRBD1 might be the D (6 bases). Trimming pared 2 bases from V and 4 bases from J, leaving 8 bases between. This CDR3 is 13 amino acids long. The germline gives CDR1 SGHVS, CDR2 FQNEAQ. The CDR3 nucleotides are TGTGCCAGCAGCTTAAGAGGGGGCTATGGCTACACCTTC. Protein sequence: CASSLRGGYGYTF.

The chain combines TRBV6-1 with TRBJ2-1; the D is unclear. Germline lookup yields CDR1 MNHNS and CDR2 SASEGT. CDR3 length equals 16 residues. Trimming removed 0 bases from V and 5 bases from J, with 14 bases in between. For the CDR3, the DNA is TGTGCCAGCAGTGAAGCGCTGCTAGTTATGCACAATGAGCAGTTCTTC. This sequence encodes CASSEALLVMHNEQFF.

This chain's CDR3 is CASSLGTDYEQYF. Written as DNA, the CDR3 is TGCGCCAGCAGCCTCGGGACCGACTACGAGCAGTACTTC. The chain joins TRBV4-1 to TRBJ2-7; D may be TRBD1 or TRBD2 (5 bases each). V was shortened by 4 bases and J by 3 bases, with 10 bases between the two germline ends. The CDR3 length is 13 residues. Germline V gene data show CDR1 as MGHRA and CDR2 as YSYEKL.

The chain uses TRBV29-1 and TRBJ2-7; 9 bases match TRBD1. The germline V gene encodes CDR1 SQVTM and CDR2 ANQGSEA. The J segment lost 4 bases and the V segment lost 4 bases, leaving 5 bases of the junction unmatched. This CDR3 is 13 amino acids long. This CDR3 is CSVARTGVYEQYF. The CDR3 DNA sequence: TGCAGCGTTGCAAGGACAGGGGTGTACGAGCAGTACTTC.

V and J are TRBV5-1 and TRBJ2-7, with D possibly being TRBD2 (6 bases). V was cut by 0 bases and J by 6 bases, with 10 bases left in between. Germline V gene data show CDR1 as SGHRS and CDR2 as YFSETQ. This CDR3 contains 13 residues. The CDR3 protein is CASSLGLEAEQYF. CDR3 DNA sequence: TGCGCCAGCAGCTTGGGACTAGAGGCCGAGCAGTACTTC.

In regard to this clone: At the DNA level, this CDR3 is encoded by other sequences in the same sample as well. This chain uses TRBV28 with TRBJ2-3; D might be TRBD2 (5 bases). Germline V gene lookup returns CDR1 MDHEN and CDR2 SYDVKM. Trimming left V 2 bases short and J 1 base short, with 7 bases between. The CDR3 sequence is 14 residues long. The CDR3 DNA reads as TGTGCCAGCAGTTTACGTAGCGGCACAGATACGCAGTATTTT. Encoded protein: CASSLRSGTDTQYF.

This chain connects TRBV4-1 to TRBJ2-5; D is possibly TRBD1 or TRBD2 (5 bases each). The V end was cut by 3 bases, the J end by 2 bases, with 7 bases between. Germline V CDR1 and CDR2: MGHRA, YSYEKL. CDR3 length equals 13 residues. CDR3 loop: CASSQGPQETQYF. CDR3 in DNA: TGCGCCAGCAGCCAGGGACCTCAAGAGACCCAGTACTTC.

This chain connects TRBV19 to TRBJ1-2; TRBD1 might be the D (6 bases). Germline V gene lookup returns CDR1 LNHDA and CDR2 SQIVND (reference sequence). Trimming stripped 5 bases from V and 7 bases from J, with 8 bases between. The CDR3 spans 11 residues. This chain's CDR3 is CASSLRGGYTF. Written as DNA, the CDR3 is TGTGCCAGTAGTCTCAGGGGTGGCTACACCTTC.

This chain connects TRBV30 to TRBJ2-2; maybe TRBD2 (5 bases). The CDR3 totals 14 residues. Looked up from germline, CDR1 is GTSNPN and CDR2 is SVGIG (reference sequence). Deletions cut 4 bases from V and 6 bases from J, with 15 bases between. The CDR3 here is CAWKRGPSSGELFF. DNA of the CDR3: TGTGCCTGGAAGCGAGGGCCGTCTTCCGGGGAGCTGTTTTTT.

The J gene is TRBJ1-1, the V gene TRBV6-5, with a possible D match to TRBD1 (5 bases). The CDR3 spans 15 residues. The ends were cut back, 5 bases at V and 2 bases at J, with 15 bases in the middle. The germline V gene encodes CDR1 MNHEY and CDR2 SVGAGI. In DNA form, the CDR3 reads TGTGCCAGCAGTCCTAGGACAAGCCTAAACACTGAAGCTTTCTTT. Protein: CASSPRTSLNTEAFF.

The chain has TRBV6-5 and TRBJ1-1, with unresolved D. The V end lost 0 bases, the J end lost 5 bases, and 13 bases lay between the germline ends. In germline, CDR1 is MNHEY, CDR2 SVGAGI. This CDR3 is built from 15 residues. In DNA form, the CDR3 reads TGTGCCAGCAGTTACTCGTTTTTGGAGACTACTGAAGCTTTCTTT. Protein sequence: CASSYSFLETTEAFF.

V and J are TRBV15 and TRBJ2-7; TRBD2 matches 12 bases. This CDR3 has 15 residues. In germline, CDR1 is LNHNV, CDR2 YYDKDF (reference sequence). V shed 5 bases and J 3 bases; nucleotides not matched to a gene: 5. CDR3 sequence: CATSGRLAGVYEQYF. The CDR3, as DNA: TGTGCCACCAGCGGAAGACTAGCGGGAGTCTACGAGCAGTACTTC.

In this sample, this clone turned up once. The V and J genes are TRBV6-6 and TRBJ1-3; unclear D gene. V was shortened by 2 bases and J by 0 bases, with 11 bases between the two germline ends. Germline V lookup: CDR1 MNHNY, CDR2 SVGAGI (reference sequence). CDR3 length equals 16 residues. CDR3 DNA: TGTGCCAGCAGTTACCCGAGGATTCTCTCTGGAAACACCATATATTTT. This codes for CASSYPRILSGNTIYF.

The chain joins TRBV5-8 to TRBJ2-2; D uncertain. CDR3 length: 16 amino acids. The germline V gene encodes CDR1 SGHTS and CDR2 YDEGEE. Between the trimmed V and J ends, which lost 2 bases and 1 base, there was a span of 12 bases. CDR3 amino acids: CASSFEAPVNTGELFF. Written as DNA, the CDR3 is TGTGCCAGCAGCTTCGAGGCGCCGGTGAACACCGGGGAGCTGTTTTTT.

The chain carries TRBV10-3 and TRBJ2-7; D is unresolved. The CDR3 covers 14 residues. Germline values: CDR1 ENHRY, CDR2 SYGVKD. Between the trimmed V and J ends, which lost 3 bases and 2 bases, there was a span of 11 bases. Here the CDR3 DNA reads TGTGCCATCAGTGACAAGGGCTATACCTACGAGCAGTACTTC. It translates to CAISDKGYTYEQYF.

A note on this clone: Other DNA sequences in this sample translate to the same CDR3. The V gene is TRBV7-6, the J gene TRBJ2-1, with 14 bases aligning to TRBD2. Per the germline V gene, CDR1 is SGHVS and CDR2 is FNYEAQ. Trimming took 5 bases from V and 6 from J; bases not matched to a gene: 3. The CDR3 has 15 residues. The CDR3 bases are TGTGCCAGCAGCCTCGGGACTAGCGGGAGCAATGAGCAGTTCTTC. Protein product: CASSLGTSGSNEQFF.

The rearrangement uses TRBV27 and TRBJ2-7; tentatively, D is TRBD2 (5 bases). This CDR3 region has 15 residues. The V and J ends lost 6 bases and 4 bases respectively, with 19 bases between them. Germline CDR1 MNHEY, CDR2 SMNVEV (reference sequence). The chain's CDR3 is CASRLGRTPVYEQYF. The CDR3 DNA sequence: TGTGCCAGCAGACTAGGTCGGACCCCCGTTTACGAGCAGTACTTC.

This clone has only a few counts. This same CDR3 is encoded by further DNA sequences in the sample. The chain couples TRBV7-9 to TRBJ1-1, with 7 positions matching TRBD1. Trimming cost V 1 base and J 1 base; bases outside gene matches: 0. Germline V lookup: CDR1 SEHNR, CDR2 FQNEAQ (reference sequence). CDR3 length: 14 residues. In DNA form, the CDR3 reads TGTGCCAGCAGCTTAGGGACAGGGAACACTGAAGCTTTCTTT. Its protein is CASSLGTGNTEAFF.

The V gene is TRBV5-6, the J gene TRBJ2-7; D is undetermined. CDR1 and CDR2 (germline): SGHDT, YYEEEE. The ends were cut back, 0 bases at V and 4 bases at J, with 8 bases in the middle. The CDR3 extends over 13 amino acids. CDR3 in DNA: TGTGCCAGCAGCTTGGGGATAGGGTACGAGCAGTACTTC. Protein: CASSLGIGYEQYF.

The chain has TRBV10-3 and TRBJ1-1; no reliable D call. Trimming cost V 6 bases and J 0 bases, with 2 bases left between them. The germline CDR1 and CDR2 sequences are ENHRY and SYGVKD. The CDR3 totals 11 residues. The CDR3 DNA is TGTGCCATCAGGATGAACACTGAAGCTTTCTTT. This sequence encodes CAIRMNTEAFF.

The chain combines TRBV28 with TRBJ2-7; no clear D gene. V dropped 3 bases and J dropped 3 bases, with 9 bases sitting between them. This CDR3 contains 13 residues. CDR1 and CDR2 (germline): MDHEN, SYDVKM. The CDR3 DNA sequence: TGTGCCAGCAGTTTCATTTGGGGCTACGAGCAGTACTTC. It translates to CASSFIWGYEQYF.

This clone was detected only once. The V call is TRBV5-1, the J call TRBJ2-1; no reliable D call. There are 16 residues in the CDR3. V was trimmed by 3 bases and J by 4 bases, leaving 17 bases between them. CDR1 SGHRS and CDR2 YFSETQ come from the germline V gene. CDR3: CASSSKSGARYNEQFF. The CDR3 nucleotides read TGCGCCAGCAGCTCGAAATCCGGAGCTCGGTACAATGAGCAGTTCTTC.

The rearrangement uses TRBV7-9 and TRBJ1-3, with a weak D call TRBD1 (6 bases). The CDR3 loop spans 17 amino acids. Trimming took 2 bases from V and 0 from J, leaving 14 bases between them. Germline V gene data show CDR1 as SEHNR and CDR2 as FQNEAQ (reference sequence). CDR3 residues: CASSLWGQASSGNTIYF. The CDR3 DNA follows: TGTGCCAGCAGCTTATGGGGGCAGGCTAGCTCTGGAAACACCATATATTTT.

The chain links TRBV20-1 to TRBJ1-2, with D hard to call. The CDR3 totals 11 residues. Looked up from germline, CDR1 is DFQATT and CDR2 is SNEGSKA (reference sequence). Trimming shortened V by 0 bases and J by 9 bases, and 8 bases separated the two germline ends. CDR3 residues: CSARDLRSYTF. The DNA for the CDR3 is TGCAGTGCTAGAGATTTAAGGAGCTACACCTTC.